Here is one TCR beta chain with its context. The antigen remains unidentified. The data stem from a study of T cells in narcolepsy. CDR1 and CDR2 (germline): MDHEN, SYDVKM. CDR3 length: 14 amino acids. Trimming at V came to 4 bases and at J to 5 bases, leaving 7 bases not matched to a gene. Some clones are missing from TCRdb's copy, which holds only in-frame ones; the method was immunoSEQ multiplex PCR. The sample holds 23,000 or so clones, 84% seen once. Points from the study as a whole: Autoreactive clonotypes reportedly recurred in blood of same and different patients, not controls.

The chain links TRBV28 to TRBJ2-7, with 8 bases fitting TRBD1. The sequence came from a human donor with narcolepsy. The sample comprised CD45RA- memory CD4+ T cells from PBMCs. This CDR3 is CASSYGQGKDEQYF. The CDR3 DNA follows: TGTGCCAGCAGTTACGGACAGGGAAAGGACGAGCAGTACTTC.